Each of the 25 T cell receptor beta chains below was sequenced from the same sample in a study of CD8+ T cells in alopecia areata. As for treatment: oral pan-JAK inhibitor, 5-10 mg twice daily. Extraction of RNA preceded its reverse transcription into cDNA, which served as the sequencing template. Profiling relied on immunoSEQ multiplex PCR, and the TCRdb table lists in-frame clones only, not all of them. Here the sample spans about 190,000 clones, around three fifths being singletons. Sequenced material: CD4+ T cells sorted from blood, taken at week 4, from a patient treated with tofacitinib. These receptors were obtained from a human donor with alopecia areata.

V and J are TRBV7-2 and TRBJ2-5, with D perhaps TRBD2 (8 bases). CDR3 size: 13 residues. CDR1 SGHTA and CDR2 FQGNSA come from the germline V gene. V shed 8 bases and J shed 5 bases, with 15 bases lying between them. Here the CDR3 DNA reads TGTGCCAGCTCGGGAGGGGGCCGGGAGACCCAGTACTTC. Amino acids: CASSGGGRETQYF.

The V call is TRBV7-9, the J call TRBJ2-1; TRBD1 matches at 12 bases. Trimming cost V 1 base and J 9 bases; bases outside gene matches: 4. The CDR3 loop spans 15 amino acids. CDR1 is SEHNR, CDR2 FQNEAQ, per germline (reference sequence). The CDR3 nucleotides read TGTGCCAGCAGCTTAGAAGGGACAGGGGGCAGTGAGCAGTTCTTC. Translated: CASSLEGTGGSEQFF.

This sequence joins TRBV19 and TRBJ2-3; 10 bases line up with TRBD2. The CDR3 sequence is 15 residues long. Trimming cost V 5 bases and J 4 bases; bases outside gene matches: 6. Germline V gene sequence: CDR1 LNHDA, CDR2 SQIVND (reference sequence). The CDR3 region is CASSGRAGGSDTQYF. The CDR3 DNA reads TGTGCCAGTAGTGGACGAGCGGGGGGGTCAGATACGCAGTATTTT.

The CDR3 sequence is CASSPRPGGPRNTEAFF. The CDR3 coding sequence is TGTGCCAGCTCACCACGTCCCGGGGGCCCGAGGAACACTGAAGCTTTCTTT. This chain joins TRBV18 and TRBJ1-1, with D possibly TRBD1 on 6 matching bases. The CDR3 consists of 17 residues. Trimming removed 1 base from V and 1 base from J, with 16 bases in between. CDR1 is KGHSH and CDR2 is LQKENI in the germline V gene.

The CDR3 is CASSPGQKIYGYTF. The CDR3 DNA reads TGTGCCAGCAGCCCGGGACAGAAAATATATGGCTACACCTTC. This sequence joins TRBV5-6 and TRBJ1-2, with TRBD1 identical over 7 bases. V was clipped by 4 bases and J by 5 bases; unmatched bases: 8. The CDR3 sequence is 14 residues long. Germline CDR1 reads SGHDT; CDR2 reads YYEEEE.

This chain connects TRBV29-1 to TRBJ2-1; TRBD1 matches at 8 bases. The CDR3 extends over 12 amino acids. Trimming cost V 7 bases and J 4 bases; bases outside gene matches: 3. Looked up from germline, CDR1 is SQVTM and CDR2 is ANQGSEA. The CDR3 sequence: CSAGTGYNEQFF. The CDR3 nucleotides are TGCAGCGCCGGGACAGGATACAATGAGCAGTTCTTC.

V and J are TRBV27 and TRBJ1-5; D gene ambiguous. CDR3 length: 12 residues. Germline V gene sequence: CDR1 MNHEY, CDR2 SMNVEV (reference sequence). V was pared by 4 bases and J by 5 bases, with 6 bases between. The CDR3 coding sequence is TGTGCCAGCAGTTCGCTCGATCAGCCCCAGCATTTT. Residues: CASSSLDQPQHF.

The CDR3 region is CASSLGSGETQYF. The DNA for the CDR3 is TGTGCCAGCAGCCTCGGATCGGGGGAGACCCAGTACTTC. The chain couples TRBV7-3 to TRBJ2-5, with a weak D call TRBD2 (5 bases). V lost 5 bases and J 5 bases, leaving 12 bases between the germline ends. CDR1 SGHTA and CDR2 FQGTGA come from the germline V gene. The CDR3 extends over 13 amino acids.

In regard to this clone: In the same sample, other DNA sequences code for this CDR3. The chain recombines TRBV5-4 with TRBJ1-2; D not resolved. Trimming pared 3 bases from V and 2 bases from J, leaving 8 bases between. The germline V gene has CDR1 SGHNT and CDR2 YYREEE (reference sequence). The CDR3 has 13 amino acids. CDR3 nucleotides: TGTGCCAGCAGCTCCGACGGAAACTATGGCTACACCTTC. Translated: CASSSDGNYGYTF.

The chain joins TRBV5-6 to TRBJ1-2; D is unresolved. V lost 3 bases and J 2 bases, leaving 14 bases between the germline ends. The CDR3 spans 15 residues. Per germline, CDR1 SGHDT and CDR2 YYEEEE. The DNA for the CDR3 is TGTGCCAGCAGCTCGCGGCGGCCCTTCAACTATGGCTACACCTTC. Encoded protein: CASSSRRPFNYGYTF.

The chain is built from TRBV11-2 and TRBJ2-7, with 7 bases fitting TRBD1. Germline V gene data show CDR1 as SGHAT and CDR2 as FQNNGV. V lost 5 bases and J lost 2; bases outside the gene matches: 6. The CDR3 has 14 amino acids. The CDR3 nucleotides read TGTGCCAGCAGCCGGGACAGATTAACCTACGAGCAGTACTTC. Its translation is CASSRDRLTYEQYF.

The sample holds one count of this clone. The rearrangement links TRBV11-2 to TRBJ2-3; D unresolved. CDR3 length: 11 residues. In germline, CDR1 is SGHAT, CDR2 FQNNGV. V lost 1 base and J 9 bases, leaving 5 bases between the germline ends. For the CDR3, the DNA is TGTGCCAGCAGCTTAGTACCGACGCAGTATTTT. Its protein is CASSLVPTQYF.

The chain has TRBV19 and TRBJ1-6; no definite D call. The CDR3 is 13 residues long. Germline V gene data show CDR1 as LNHDA and CDR2 as SQIVND (reference sequence). V shed 3 bases and J shed 10 bases, with 10 bases lying between them. The CDR3 region is CASSIKAESPLHF. CDR3 sequence (DNA): TGTGCCAGTAGTATCAAGGCCGAATCACCCCTCCACTTT.

V and J are TRBV15 and TRBJ1-5; D is unclear. The CDR3 sequence is 12 residues long. The germline gives CDR1 LNHNV, CDR2 YYDKDF (reference sequence). Between the trimmed V and J ends, which lost 7 bases and 2 bases, there was a span of 6 bases. CDR3 in DNA: TGTGCCACCAATCAAGGCAATCAGCCCCAGCATTTT. It encodes CATNQGNQPQHF.

This chain links TRBV19 with TRBJ1-5; D is undetermined. This CDR3 comprises 13 residues. Germline assignment: CDR1 LNHDA and CDR2 SQIVND (reference sequence). The ends were cut back, 7 bases at V and 5 bases at J, with 12 bases in the middle. CDR3 coding DNA: TGTGCCAGTAAGCAGGTTGGGGATCAGCCCCAGCATTTT. Translation: CASKQVGDQPQHF.

V and J are TRBV19 and TRBJ1-2; TRBD1 matches 8 bases. Germline CDR1 and CDR2: LNHDA and SQIVND (reference sequence). V trimming: 4 bases; J trimming: 7 bases; junction bases outside the gene matches: 8. The CDR3 totals 14 residues. The CDR3 DNA reads as TGTGCCAGTAGTACCGGACAGGGAGTCTCTGGCTACACCTTC. Encoded protein: CASSTGQGVSGYTF.

This rearrangement joins TRBV7-9 to TRBJ1-2, with a possible D match to TRBD1 (5 bases). The CDR3 covers 15 residues. The ends were cut back, 5 bases at V and 2 bases at J, with 15 bases in the middle. CDR1 is SEHNR and CDR2 is FQNEAQ in the germline V gene (reference sequence). The CDR3 coding sequence is TGTGCCAGCAGCCAAGCGGAAGGACAAAACTATGGCTACACCTTC. Its translation: CASSQAEGQNYGYTF.

V gene TRBV30 combines with J gene TRBJ1-6, with 7 bases aligning to TRBD1. This CDR3 region has 15 residues. J was trimmed by 5 bases and V by 4 bases; bases with no gene match: 8. CDR1 is GTSNPN, CDR2 SVGIG, per germline (reference sequence). The CDR3 DNA sequence: TGTGCCTGGAAGGGGAATACAGGGGATAATTCACCCCTCCACTTT. Translated: CAWKGNTGDNSPLHF.

This clone was detected only once. The V call is TRBV7-9, the J call TRBJ1-2; no definite D call. Germline CDR1 SEHNR, CDR2 FQNEAQ (reference sequence). The CDR3 consists of 13 residues. Trimming removed 3 bases at V and 3 bases at J, with 8 bases between. The chain's CDR3 is CASSFEGDYGYTF. Here the CDR3 DNA reads TGTGCCAGCAGCTTTGAGGGTGACTATGGCTACACCTTC.

The CDR3 here is CASSWDRGGTEAFF. For the CDR3, the DNA is TGCGCCAGCAGCTGGGACAGGGGAGGGACTGAAGCTTTCTTT. V is TRBV5-1 and J is TRBJ1-1; 10 positions agree with TRBD1. Germline CDR1 is SGHRS and CDR2 is YFSETQ. The ends lost 3 bases at V and 5 bases at J; junction bases unmatched: 4. The CDR3 length is 14 residues.

The J gene is TRBJ2-7, the V gene TRBV29-1; D is possibly TRBD1 (5 bases). Trimming stripped 1 base from V and 5 bases from J, with 9 bases between. Germline CDR1 reads SQVTM; CDR2 reads ANQGSEA. The CDR3 is 12 residues long. DNA of the CDR3: TGCAGCGTTGAAGGGACAACGGACGAGCAGTACTTC. Translating gives CSVEGTTDEQYF.

The chain links TRBV29-1 to TRBJ2-7, with D possibly matching TRBD2 (5 bases). Germline values: CDR1 SQVTM, CDR2 ANQGSEA. V lost 4 bases, J lost 0 bases, and 10 bases lay in between. This CDR3 spans 13 amino acids. CDR3 DNA sequence: TGCAGCGTTGGGGCGGGTACCTCCTACGAGCAGTACTTC. This gives the protein CSVGAGTSYEQYF.

Details on this clone: Distinct nucleotide sequences in the sample also encode this CDR3. The rearrangement joins TRBV15 to TRBJ2-5; no clear D. Germline CDR1 LNHNV, CDR2 YYDKDF (reference sequence). This CDR3 spans 13 amino acids. Trimming pared 1 base from V and 1 base from J, leaving 4 bases between. In DNA form, the CDR3 reads TGTGCCACCAGCAGAGGATCCCAAGAGACCCAGTACTTC. This sequence encodes CATSRGSQETQYF.

The V call is TRBV5-1, the J call TRBJ2-3; 12 bases are a match to TRBD2. This CDR3 spans 14 amino acids. The V gene's germline CDR1 is SGHRS and CDR2 YFSETQ. After removal of 5 bases from V and 5 bases from J, the junction contained 3 bases not matched to a gene. In DNA form, the CDR3 reads TGCGCCAGCAGAGTGGGACTAGCGGGAGATACGCAGTATTTT. It is translated as CASRVGLAGDTQYF.

The rearrangement links TRBV30 to TRBJ2-7; 9 bases agree with TRBD2. The CDR3 contains 17 residues. The germline CDR1 and CDR2 sequences are GTSNPN and SVGIG (reference sequence). Trimming at V came to 2 bases and at J to 2 bases, leaving 13 bases not matched to a gene. CDR3 coding DNA: TGTGCCTGGAGTCAGCCCCCCAGACTAGCGGTGACCTACGAGCAGTACTTC. Encoded protein: CAWSQPPRLAVTYEQYF. The entire variable domain, with the rest obtained from reference TRBV30 and TRBJ2-7, is as follows: SQTIHQWPATLVQPVGSPLSLECTVEGTSNPNLYWYRQAAGRGLQLLFYSVGIGQISSEVPQNLSASRPQDRQFILSSKKLLLSDSGFYLCAWSQPPRLAVTYEQYFGPGTRLTVT.